This is a list of T cell receptor beta chains from one sample in a study of CXCR3-negative and CXCR3-positive naive CD8 T cells. TCRdb derives one entry per CDR3 protein from the 5' RACE reads, leaving out DNA. In all, the sample yields around 61,000 distinct CDR3 sequences. Specimen: naive CXCR3+ CD8+ T cells from blood. The receptor set was obtained from a human donor in good health. Some clones in this sample may be carry-over from other donors' samples. Each CDR3 is given with its conserved first and last residue. The order of the fields is J gene, V gene, CDR3 protein.

TRBJ2-7,TRBV5-4,CASSPGTTYEQYF
TRBJ2-7,TRBV27,CASSSSFKGPYEQYF
TRBJ2-5,TRBV29-1,CSAPAPRGEETQYF
TRBJ2-3,TRBV11-1,CASSLTTFDRGRVTDTQYF
TRBJ2-2,TRBV4-3,CASSLGLAGGGNTGELFF
TRBJ2-1,TRBV12-3/TRBV12-4,CAILHGGTYNEQFF
TRBJ2-7,TRBV6-2/TRBV6-3,CASSGRGRSYEQYF
TRBJ1-3,TRBV7-2,CASSLGSPSGNTIYF
TRBJ1-2,TRBV7-9,CATIPAGGGYTF
TRBJ2-3,TRBV5-1,CASSFMGGVSTDTQYF
TRBJ1-2,TRBV7-9,CASSPTLGASGSNYGYTF
TRBJ2-1,TRBV28,CASSHRASSYNEQFF
TRBJ2-7,TRBV14,CASSQVGLPHLDREQYF
TRBJ2-5,TRBV7-9,CASSRTGLKETQYF
TRBJ2-7,TRBV29-1,CSSGTGHYEQYF
TRBJ2-3,TRBV6-2/TRBV6-3,CASSYNVGRGGTDTQYF
TRBJ1-2,TRBV12-3/TRBV12-4,CASSLAPGADYGYTF
TRBJ2-3,TRBV5-1,CASSLDVPDTQYF
TRBJ2-1,TRBV13,CASSRGQGSSYNEQFF
TRBJ2-7,TRBV7-6,CASSEINGQGRYEQYF
TRBJ2-1,TRBV10-3,CAISELGLADDEQFF
TRBJ2-7,TRBV4-3,CASSQDWRDGYEQYF
TRBJ2-5,TRBV23-1,CASSQSWGQQETQYF
TRBJ2-7,TRBV20-1,CSARDKSGLHYEQYF
TRBJ2-5,TRBV19,CASNYRRQSALQETQYF
TRBJ2-7,TRBV7-6,CASSSADRYYEQYF
TRBJ2-2,TRBV9,CALPGGPNTGELFF
TRBJ2-5,TRBV1,CTSSPGGPETQYF
TRBJ2-1,TRBV24-1,CATSPGHYNEQFF
TRBJ1-1,TRBV29-1,CSGGGGLFPEAFF
TRBJ2-1,TRBV12-3/TRBV12-4,CASSLMGWGSSYNEQFF
TRBJ1-2,TRBV29-1,CSVGSEFYGYTF
TRBJ2-3,TRBV7-8,CASSNTDTQYF
TRBJ1-2,TRBV5-6,CASSLGGQNYGYTF
TRBJ2-7,TRBV5-1,CASSLNEDSSYEQYF
TRBJ2-4,TRBV6-2/TRBV6-3,CASSYSRGWEYF
TRBJ1-1,TRBV19,CASSLTGHTEAFF
TRBJ2-4,TRBV5-6,CASSLGVYGETWNIQYF
TRBJ2-1,TRBV7-2,CASSISLGGNEQFF
TRBJ2-3,TRBV2,CASRAGGRTDTQYF
TRBJ2-4,TRBV7-9,CASSLVAGPKNIQYF
TRBJ2-7,TRBV3-1,CASSQASYEQYF
TRBJ2-5,TRBV6-5,CASSYSIDSQETQYF
TRBJ1-1,TRBV14,CASSQPPDGNPWNTEAFF
TRBJ2-7,TRBV29-1,CSVEEGYSSYEQYF
TRBJ2-5,TRBV28,CASSFLVGKETQYF
TRBJ2-1,TRBV7-3,CASSPWDSDNEQFF